This T cell receptor beta chain was sequenced in a study of cytomegalovirus exposure and HLA in healthy donors (dated by TCRdb to between 2016 and 2019). For context, the study as a whole: The roughly 670 repertoires of the first cohort and the roughly 120 validation repertoires were produced on the same platform, according to a later analysis. The study was designed to test whether signatures of past pathogen exposure could be identified by cataloging public T cell receptors. Along with the roughly 700-subject first cohort, a separate validation cohort of over a hundred different subjects was used. To predict cytomegalovirus infection status, the study brought together high-throughput TCR immunosequencing, statistical association of individual TCRs with disease status, and machine learning. Overall study results and their limits: In vitro tests confirmed that three of the cytomegalovirus-associated TCR beta chains recognize cytomegalovirus antigens. All 120 or so repertoires were used to score co-occurrence in the validation cohort in a later analysis, because that analysis had no HLA typing for the cohort. The classifier was reported to diagnose cytomegalovirus status with high specificity and sensitivity in both the original and validation cohorts. The authors suggested that the approach could potentially be extended to other disease states and immunological phenotypes. In a later analysis, TCRs clustered in the first cohort were found to also tend to co-occur in the 120 or so validation repertoires, with approximately 95% of cluster scores above 0. A total of 150 to 200 TCR beta chains were listed by the study as associated with cytomegalovirus. While some public TCRs were present in many individuals, most TCR sequences turned up only very rarely across donors.

The library came from the immunoSEQ multiplex PCR assay. The study's own analysis went as follows. A statistical classification framework was built to diagnose cytomegalovirus status from the catalog of TCR beta chain sequences. TCRdb stores this immuneACCESS table with in-frame sequences only. Part of the clones is absent; in the studies checked, under half of the shortfall reflects unresolved V genes, and no reason is known for the rest. V and J calls and clone size are as listed in that table; D and trimming were resolved from the DNA. The sample table records about 110,000 clones; 95% of these occur just once. The ten top clones hold 0.65% to 0.7% of the sample. A word on this clone: Its cognate antigen has yet to be identified. Base qualities are missing; no much larger clone stands one base away.

Donors formed part of the validation cohort, which comprised 120 subjects and was distinct from the first cohort of several hundred subjects. The sample consisted of PBMCs. This receptor was obtained from a young woman in good health and CMV-seronegative.

The DNA sequence is as follows: TGTGCCAGCAGCTCAATACAGGGCCCCCATGAAAAACTGTTTTTT. Its protein is CASSSIQGPHEKLFF. This chain joins TRBV7-8 to TRBJ1-4; TRBD1 is a possible D gene, resting on 6 matching bases. At the junction V is shortened by 4 bases and J by 6 bases, with 15 bases in between. Counted from cysteine to phenylalanine, this CDR3 has 15 amino acids. The retained sequence is limited to the CDR3, 45 bases, with the frame set at the first base. CDR1 and CDR2 (SGHVS, FQNEAQ) derive from the germline V gene.